The 13 T cell receptor beta chains in this list originate from one sample, sequenced in a study of T cells in Graves' hyperthyroidism and ophthalmopathy. It was RNA transcripts that yielded the amplified TCR beta CDR3 regions. A set of HTBI primers served as the primers for a first-round RT-PCR of the TCR CDR3. TCRdb fed the multiplex PCR reads into MiXCR, producing one record per CDR3 protein. The table shows a few hundred thousand distinct CDR3 sequences, with about 16% occurring only once. Sequences were obtained from blood. These receptors were obtained from a woman aged 25 to 39 with Graves' ophthalmopathy.

This clonotype has ten or more counts. This chain uses TRBV3-1 with TRBJ2-7; D remains unclear. V lost 1 base and J lost 0, with 4 bases in between. The CDR3 runs 13 residues. Germline values: CDR1 LGHDT, CDR2 YNNKEL (reference sequence). Written as DNA, the CDR3 is TGTGCCAGCAGCCAAGTAACCTCCTACGAGCAGTACTTC. This codes for CASSQVTSYEQYF.

This clonotype was counted many times. CDR3 nucleotide sequence: TGTGCCAGCAGCCAAGTACAAGGGTATTATACGCAGTATTTT. This codes for CASSQVQGYYTQYF. The chain joins TRBV3-1 to TRBJ2-3, with D unclear. This CDR3 spans 14 amino acids. Germline lookup yields CDR1 LGHDT and CDR2 YNNKEL (reference sequence). With 1 base removed from V and 7 bases from J, the gap between germline ends came to 12 bases.

V and J are TRBV6-2 or TRBV6-3 and TRBJ1-2; D is uncertain. Trimming left V 5 bases short and J 8 bases short, with 15 bases between. Germline CDR1 is MNHEY and CDR2 is SVGEGT. There are 13 residues in the CDR3. The CDR3 bases are TGTGCCAGCAGTACCCCGGGTCGAGGCGGCTACACCTTC. Residues: CASSTPGRGGYTF.

This clonotype was seen a handful of times. The chain carries TRBV5-1 and TRBJ1-2; perhaps TRBD1 as D (6 bases). V was trimmed by 4 bases and J by 8 bases, leaving 21 bases between them. This CDR3 comprises 15 residues. Germline V gene lookup returns CDR1 SGHRS and CDR2 YFSETQ. CDR3 residues: CASSLSEGGARGYTF. The CDR3 nucleotides read TGCGCCAGCAGCCTCTCAGAAGGGGGGGCGCGGGGCTACACCTTC.

This clonotype has ten or more counts. This chain joins TRBV12-3 or TRBV12-4 and TRBJ2-3; weak D call: TRBD2 (6 bases). The CDR3 has 14 residues. The V end was cut by 6 bases, the J end by 2 bases, with 12 bases between. This CDR3 is CASSRGSTTDTQYF. The CDR3 region has the DNA TGTGCCAGCAGCCGGGGGTCCACCACAGATACGCAGTATTTT.

Ten or more counts support this clonotype. The V gene is TRBV28, the J gene TRBJ1-4; tentatively, D is TRBD1 (6 bases). Germline assignment: CDR1 MDHEN and CDR2 SYDVKM. The CDR3 consists of 17 residues. Trimming pared 7 bases from V and 2 bases from J, leaving 20 bases between. This chain's CDR3 is CASTKVAGASTNEKLFF. In nucleotides, the CDR3 is TGTGCCAGCACAAAGGTGGCAGGGGCTTCGACTAATGAAAAACTGTTTTTT.

The chain employs TRBV10-3 and TRBJ2-5; D tentatively reads TRBD1 or TRBD2 (7 bases each). CDR3 length: 13 amino acids. Germline V gene lookup returns CDR1 ENHRY and CDR2 SYGVKD. The V and J ends lost 6 bases and 5 bases respectively, with 13 bases between them. CDR3 sequence reads: CAIRTGREETQYF. The CDR3 nucleotides are TGTGCCATCAGGACAGGGAGGGAGGAGACCCAGTACTTC.

This clonotype was found many times. The chain is built from TRBV27 and TRBJ2-7, with 14 nucleotides matching TRBD2. The CDR3 runs 17 residues. Germline loops: CDR1 MNHEY, CDR2 SMNVEV (reference sequence). V trimming: 6 bases; J trimming: 4 bases; junction bases outside the gene matches: 11. The CDR3 DNA reads as TGTGCCAGCAGCCCGACCGACAGACTAGCGGGAGGGTACGAGCAGTACTTC. The encoded protein is CASSPTDRLAGGYEQYF.

This clonotype came up many times. The chain has TRBV7-2 and TRBJ1-2; D is possibly TRBD1 (6 bases). This CDR3 spans 17 amino acids. V was shortened by 1 base and J by 2 bases, with 17 bases between the two germline ends. Germline values: CDR1 SGHTA, CDR2 FQGNSA. This chain's CDR3 is CASSLEGGRALNYGYTF. CDR3 DNA: TGTGCCAGCAGCTTAGAGGGGGGACGGGCTTTGAACTATGGCTACACCTTC.

This clonotype has only a few counts. V gene TRBV29-1 combines with J gene TRBJ2-3; 10 bases match TRBD2. Germline V CDR1 and CDR2: SQVTM, ANQGSEA. The J segment lost 2 bases and the V segment lost 5 bases, leaving 7 bases of the junction unmatched. The CDR3 sequence is 15 residues long. CDR3 amino acids: CSVLLAGDYTDTQYF. CDR3 bases: TGCAGCGTTTTGCTAGCGGGAGACTACACAGATACGCAGTATTTT.

This clonotype was seen at least ten times. The V and J genes are TRBV6-2 or TRBV6-3 and TRBJ2-7, with a tentative D call TRBD1 (5 bases). Trimming took 9 bases from V and 2 from J, leaving 8 bases between them. The CDR3 runs 11 residues. Germline CDR1 and CDR2: MNHEY and SVGEGT. CDR3 coding DNA: TGTGCCAGGACAGAGCCCTACGAGCAGTACTTC. It translates to CARTEPYEQYF.

The chain uses TRBV2 and TRBJ2-7; D possibly uses TRBD1 or TRBD2 (5 bases each). CDR3 size: 15 residues. CDR1 SNHLY and CDR2 FYNNEI come from the germline V gene. The V end was cut by 6 bases, the J end by 5 bases, with 20 bases between. In DNA, the CDR3 is TGTGCCAGCAGCCCCCCCCGGGACGGGCCTGACGAGCAGTACTTC. Translating gives CASSPPRDGPDEQYF.

This clonotype has at least ten counts. CDR3: CASSFVAGGAGELFF. The CDR3 nucleotides read TGTGCCAGCAGCTTTGTGGCGGGAGGAGCCGGGGAGCTGTTTTTT. The chain is built from TRBV11-3 and TRBJ2-2, with 8 bases matching TRBD2. The V gene's germline CDR1 is SGHNT and CDR2 YENEEA. The CDR3 contains 15 residues. Germline trimming cut 3 bases from V and 6 bases from J; bases unmatched to any gene: 6.